Each of the 22 T cell receptor beta chains below was sequenced from the same sample in a study of T-cell reconstitution after alpha-beta-depleted transplantation in children. Unique molecular identifiers featured in how the TCRbeta library was prepared. TCRdb independently ran MiXCR on the PCR reads; one entry per CDR3 protein. The sample holds about 540,000 distinct CDR3 sequences, about a sixth seen once. The input for sequencing was PBMCs from the stem cell graft donor, taken from the stem cell graft. All receptors come from a human donor who donated a stem cell graft to a child with acute lymphoblastic leukemia.

About this clonotype: The junction shows a germline mismatch at one end, possibly a read error. This chain joins TRBV4-1 and TRBJ1-5; TRBD1 agrees at 9 bases. This CDR3 has 17 residues. Germline CDR1 reads MGHRA; CDR2 reads YSYEKL. CDR3 nucleotides: TGCGCCAGCAGCCAAGAGGTGCTCGGACAGGGGAATCAGCCCCACCATTTT. Amino acids: CASSQEVLGQGNQPHHF.

This clonotype was recorded at least ten times. The chain uses TRBV12-3 or TRBV12-4 and TRBJ2-5; 7 nucleotides align to TRBD2. The CDR3 is 16 residues long. With V trimmed by 4 bases and J by 0 bases, 8 bases remained unmatched. CDR3 sequence (DNA): TGTGCCAGCAGTTCTAGCGGAGAATCGTACCAAGAGACCCAGTACTTC. Its translation: CASSSSGESYQETQYF.

This clonotype was found a few times. The V call is TRBV5-1, the J call TRBJ2-2, with 7 bases aligning to TRBD1. The CDR3 is 15 amino acids. Germline V gene data show CDR1 as SGHRS and CDR2 as YFSETQ. The junction had 9 bases not matched to a gene; V was cut back by 4 bases and J by 6 bases. The CDR3 sequence: CASSLTGPPAGELFF. The CDR3, as DNA: TGCGCCAGCAGCCTGACAGGGCCCCCGGCCGGGGAGCTGTTTTTT.

The V gene is TRBV6-1, the J gene TRBJ1-1; D is uncertain. The germline V and J ends were trimmed by 7 bases and 4 bases, with 13 bases remaining between them. CDR1 is MNHNS and CDR2 is SASEGT in the germline V gene. CDR3 size: 13 residues. The CDR3 DNA follows: TGTGCCAGCATCTCTGGGTTTCGCACTGAAGCTTTCTTT. It codes for CASISGFRTEAFF.

This clonotype was counted a few times. This rearrangement joins TRBV5-1 to TRBJ2-7; TRBD2 might be the D (5 bases). The V gene lost 4 bases and the J gene lost 2 bases, with 10 bases spanning the gap. The germline V gene encodes CDR1 SGHRS and CDR2 YFSETQ. This CDR3 is built from 13 residues. The CDR3 nucleotides are TGCGCCAGCAGCGATGACGGGGCCTACGAGCAGTACTTC. Residues: CASSDDGAYEQYF.

This clonotype was found a few times. The CDR3 reads CASNPQGAASTDTQYF. The CDR3 DNA sequence: TGTGCCAGCAATCCACAGGGGGCTGCTAGCACAGATACGCAGTATTTT. The gene calls are TRBV12-3 or TRBV12-4 and TRBJ2-3; 9 positions agree with TRBD1. This CDR3 region has 16 residues. V was clipped by 7 bases and J by 0 bases; unmatched bases: 8.

This clonotype turned up a few times. The rearrangement joins TRBV12-3 or TRBV12-4 to TRBJ2-3; 10 bases fit TRBD2. Germline trimming cut 5 bases from V and 1 base from J; bases unmatched to any gene: 3. The CDR3 covers 15 residues. Here the CDR3 DNA reads TGTGCCAGCAGTACCACTAGCGGGGGCACAGATACGCAGTATTTT. This encodes CASSTTSGGTDTQYF.

The chain recombines TRBV6-2 or TRBV6-3 with TRBJ2-2, with D hard to call. The CDR3 is made up of 16 amino acids. V was clipped by 1 base and J by 5 bases, with 14 bases between them. Germline lookup yields CDR1 MNHEY and CDR2 SVGEGT. DNA of the CDR3: TGTGCCAGCAGTTACTACGGCCCCCGAGGAACCGGGGAGCTGTTTTTT. This gives the protein CASSYYGPRGTGELFF.

This clonotype was counted a few times. The chain recombines TRBV3-1 with TRBJ1-2; TRBD1 is a possible D gene (6 bases). CDR1 is LGHDT and CDR2 is YNNKEL in the germline V gene (reference sequence). CDR3 length: 13 amino acids. The V and J ends lost 1 base and 4 bases respectively, with 7 bases between them. CDR3 loop: CASSQGGAYGYTF. The CDR3 bases are TGTGCCAGCAGCCAAGGGGGGGCCTATGGCTACACCTTC.

The table lists this clonotype with a few counts. V is TRBV6-5 and J is TRBJ2-3, with 9 bases lining up with TRBD2. Germline CDR1 and CDR2: MNHEY and SVGAGI. The V gene end was trimmed by 5 bases and the J gene end by 2 bases; junction bases not matched to a gene: 8. The CDR3 has 16 amino acids. CDR3 loop: CASSNLAGWATDTQYF. CDR3 sequence (DNA): TGTGCCAGCAGTAACCTAGCGGGGTGGGCCACAGATACGCAGTATTTT.

This clonotype has just a few counts. The chain couples TRBV11-2 to TRBJ1-3; no firm D call. CDR3 length: 14 amino acids. Germline V gene lookup returns CDR1 SGHAT and CDR2 FQNNGV. V was shortened by 3 bases and J by 0 bases, with 6 bases between the two germline ends. The DNA of the CDR3 is TGTGCCAGCAGCTTCCTTGACTCTGGAAACACCATATATTTT. Translating it yields CASSFLDSGNTIYF.

This clonotype has only a few counts. For the CDR3, the DNA is TGCAGTGCTAGAGGACAGGGTAGCAATGAGCAGTACTTC. Protein product: CSARGQGSNEQYF. The chain joins TRBV20-1 to TRBJ2-7; 7 bases agree with TRBD1. Germline CDR1 and CDR2: DFQATT and SNEGSKA (reference sequence). The CDR3 totals 13 residues. With V trimmed by 1 base and J by 7 bases, 7 bases remained unmatched.

This clonotype was seen only a few times. The gene calls are TRBV20-1 and TRBJ1-1, with D possibly TRBD1 on 6 matching bases. V was cut by 5 bases and J by 6 bases, with 19 bases left in between. The CDR3 covers 14 residues. Germline loops: CDR1 DFQATT, CDR2 SNEGSKA (reference sequence). CDR3 bases: TGCAGTGCTTGGAGCGGGGGGCGGATGTCTGAAGCTTTCTTT. This gives the protein CSAWSGGRMSEAFF.

This clonotype was observed a few times. CDR3 loop: CASRELADFSYEQYF. CDR3 nucleotide sequence: TGTGCCAGCCGGGAGTTGGCGGACTTTTCCTACGAGCAGTACTTC. The chain has TRBV2 and TRBJ2-7, with D tentatively TRBD2 (6 bases). CDR3 size: 15 residues. Germline CDR1 and CDR2: SNHLY and FYNNEI. V lost 8 bases, J lost 1 base, and 18 bases lay in between.

A few counts support this clonotype. V is TRBV12-3 or TRBV12-4 and J is TRBJ2-5; D is perhaps TRBD2 (5 bases). CDR3 length: 11 residues. V was clipped by 6 bases and J by 6 bases, with 8 bases between them. The CDR3 bases are TGTGCCAGCAGCCCCGGGAAGACCCAGTACTTC. It codes for CASSPGKTQYF.

In its sample, this clonotype was seen a few times. The V gene is TRBV9, the J gene TRBJ1-1; the D gene is possibly TRBD1 (6 bases). V lost 0 bases and J lost 3, with 12 bases in between. The CDR3 contains 15 residues. The germline V gene encodes CDR1 SGDLS and CDR2 YYNGEE. CDR3 sequence reads: CASSVVGRGDTEAFF. The DNA of the CDR3 is TGTGCCAGCAGCGTAGTAGGCAGGGGTGACACTGAAGCTTTCTTT.

V is TRBV4-2 and J is TRBJ2-2; 8 nucleotides line up with TRBD2. The CDR3 is 16 amino acids. The V gene end was trimmed by 0 bases and the J gene end by 7 bases; junction bases not matched to a gene: 7. The germline V gene has CDR1 LGHNA and CDR2 YNFKEQ. This chain's CDR3 is CASSQEGTRPNGELFF. Here the CDR3 DNA reads TGTGCCAGCAGCCAAGAGGGGACTAGGCCAAACGGGGAGCTGTTTTTT.

Only a few counts were recorded for this clonotype. This chain connects TRBV11-2 to TRBJ2-3; 13 bases are a match to TRBD2. Germline trimming cut 3 bases from V and 4 bases from J; bases unmatched to any gene: 4. The CDR3 has 16 residues. CDR1 is SGHAT, CDR2 FQNNGV, per germline. For the CDR3, the DNA is TGTGCCAGCAGCTTGTGGACTAGCGGGAGCTCAGATACGCAGTATTTT. The encoded protein is CASSLWTSGSSDTQYF.

The chain joins TRBV25-1 to TRBJ1-1, with 7 bases lining up with TRBD1. This CDR3 has 12 amino acids. Germline trimming cut 7 bases from V and 8 bases from J; bases unmatched to any gene: 7. Germline V gene data show CDR1 as MGHDK and CDR2 as SYGVNS. CDR3 residues: CASKGQTLEAFF. The CDR3 DNA reads as TGTGCCAGCAAGGGACAGACCCTCGAAGCTTTCTTT.

J is TRBJ1-4 and V is TRBV27, with unresolved D. The germline CDR1 and CDR2 sequences are MNHEY and SMNVEV (reference sequence). Trimming removed 0 bases at V and 0 bases at J, with 8 bases between. This CDR3 is built from 16 residues. In nucleotides, the CDR3 is TGTGCCAGCAGTTTATCTCCGGACGCAACTAATGAAAAACTGTTTTTT. It encodes CASSLSPDATNEKLFF.

The chain has TRBV3-1 and TRBJ2-1; perhaps TRBD1 as D (5 bases). Germline V gene lookup returns CDR1 LGHDT and CDR2 YNNKEL (reference sequence). The CDR3 extends over 11 amino acids. V shed 3 bases and J shed 9 bases, with 6 bases lying between them. DNA of the CDR3: TGTGCCAGCAGCCATAGGGGTGAGCAGTTCTTC. Amino acids: CASSHRGEQFF.

This clonotype has only a few counts. The CDR3 loop is CASSSPGVGNEQFF. The CDR3 DNA sequence: TGTGCCAGCAGTTCCCCGGGAGTCGGCAATGAGCAGTTCTTC. The chain uses TRBV6-5 and TRBJ2-1; D is possibly TRBD2 (6 bases). The CDR3 runs to 14 residues. With 4 bases removed from V and 6 bases from J, the gap between germline ends came to 13 bases. The germline V gene encodes CDR1 MNHEY and CDR2 SVGAGI.